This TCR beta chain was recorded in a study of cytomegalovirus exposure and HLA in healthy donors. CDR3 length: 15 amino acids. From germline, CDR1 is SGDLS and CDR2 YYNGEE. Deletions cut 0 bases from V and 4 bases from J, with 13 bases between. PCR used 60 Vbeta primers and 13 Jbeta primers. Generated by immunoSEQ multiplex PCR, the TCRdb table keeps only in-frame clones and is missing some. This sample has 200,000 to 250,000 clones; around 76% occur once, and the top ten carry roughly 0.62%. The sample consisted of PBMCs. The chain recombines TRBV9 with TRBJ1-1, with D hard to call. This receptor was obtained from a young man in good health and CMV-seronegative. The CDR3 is CASSVGPELGTEAFF. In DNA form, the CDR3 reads TGTGCCAGCAGCGTAGGACCCGAACTAGGCACTGAAGCTTTCTTT.